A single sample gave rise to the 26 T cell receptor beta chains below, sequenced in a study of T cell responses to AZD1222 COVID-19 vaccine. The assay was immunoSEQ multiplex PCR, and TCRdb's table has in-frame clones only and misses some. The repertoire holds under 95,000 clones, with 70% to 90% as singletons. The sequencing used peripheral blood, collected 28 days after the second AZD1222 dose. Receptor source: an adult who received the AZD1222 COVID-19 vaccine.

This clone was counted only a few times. The DNA for the CDR3 is TGTGCCAGCAGCCAAGGGTATGGCTACACCTTC. This encodes CASSQGYGYTF. The chain has TRBV27 and TRBJ1-2, with no clear D. V lost 6 bases, J lost 5 bases, and 7 bases lay in between. Germline values: CDR1 MNHEY, CDR2 SMNVEV (reference sequence). This CDR3 spans 11 amino acids.

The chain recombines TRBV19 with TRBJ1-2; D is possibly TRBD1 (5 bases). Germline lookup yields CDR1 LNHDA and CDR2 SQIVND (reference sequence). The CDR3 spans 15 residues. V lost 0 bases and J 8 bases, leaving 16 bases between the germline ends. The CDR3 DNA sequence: TGTGCCAGTAGTATAGATAAGGGGACCGTACGCGGCTACACCTTC. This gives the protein CASSIDKGTVRGYTF.

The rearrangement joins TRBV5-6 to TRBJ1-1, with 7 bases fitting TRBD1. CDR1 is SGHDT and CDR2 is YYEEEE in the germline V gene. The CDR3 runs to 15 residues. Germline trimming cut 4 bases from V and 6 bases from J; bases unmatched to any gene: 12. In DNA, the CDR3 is TGTGCCAGCAGCCCCCGACAGGGCAAGAGGGCTGAAGCTTTCTTT. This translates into CASSPRQGKRAEAFF.

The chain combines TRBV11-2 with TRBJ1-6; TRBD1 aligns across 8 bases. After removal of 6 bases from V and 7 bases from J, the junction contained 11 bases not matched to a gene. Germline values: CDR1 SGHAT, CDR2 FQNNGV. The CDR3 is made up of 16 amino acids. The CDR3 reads CASRHRDRSTNSPLHF. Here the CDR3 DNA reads TGTGCCAGCAGGCACCGGGACAGGTCCACAAATTCACCCCTCCACTTT.

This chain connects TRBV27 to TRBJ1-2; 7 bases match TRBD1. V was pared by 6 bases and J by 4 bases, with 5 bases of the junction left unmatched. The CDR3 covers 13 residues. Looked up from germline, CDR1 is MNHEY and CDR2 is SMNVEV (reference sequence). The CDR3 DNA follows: TGTGCCAGCAGCCGCGGACAGGCCTATGGCTACACCTTC. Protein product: CASSRGQAYGYTF.

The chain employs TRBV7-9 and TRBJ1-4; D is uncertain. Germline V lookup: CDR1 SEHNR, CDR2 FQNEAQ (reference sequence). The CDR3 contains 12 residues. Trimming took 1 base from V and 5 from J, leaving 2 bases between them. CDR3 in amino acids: CASSLGNEKLFF. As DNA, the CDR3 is TGTGCCAGCAGCTTAGGAAATGAAAAACTGTTTTTT.

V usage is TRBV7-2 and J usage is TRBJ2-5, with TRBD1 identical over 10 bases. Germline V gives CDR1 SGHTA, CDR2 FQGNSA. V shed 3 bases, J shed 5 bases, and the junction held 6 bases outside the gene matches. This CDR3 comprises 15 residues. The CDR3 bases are TGTGCCAGCAGCTTTGAGGACAGGGGGTGGGAGACCCAGTACTTC. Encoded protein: CASSFEDRGWETQYF.

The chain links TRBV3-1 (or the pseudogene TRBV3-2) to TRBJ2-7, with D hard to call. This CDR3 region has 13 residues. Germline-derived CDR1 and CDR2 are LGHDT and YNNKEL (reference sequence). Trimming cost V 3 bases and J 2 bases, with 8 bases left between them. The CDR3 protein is CASSQARTYEQYF. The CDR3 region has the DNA TGTGCCAGCAGCCAGGCTAGAACCTACGAGCAGTACTTC.

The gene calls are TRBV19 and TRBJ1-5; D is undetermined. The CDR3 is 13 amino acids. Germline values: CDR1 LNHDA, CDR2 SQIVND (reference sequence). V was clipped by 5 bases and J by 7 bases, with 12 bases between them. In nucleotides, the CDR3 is TGTGCCAGTAGTTCCACTCACCGGCAGCCCCAGCATTTT. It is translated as CASSSTHRQPQHF.

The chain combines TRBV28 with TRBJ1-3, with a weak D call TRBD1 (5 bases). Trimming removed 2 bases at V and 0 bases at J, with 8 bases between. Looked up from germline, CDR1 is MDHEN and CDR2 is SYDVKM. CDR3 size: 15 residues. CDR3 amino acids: CASSLAGGSGNTIYF. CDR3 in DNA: TGTGCCAGCAGTTTAGCGGGGGGCTCTGGAAACACCATATATTTT.

The CDR3 DNA is TGTGCCAGCTCACTAGGACAGCAAGTAGGGGAGCTGTTTTTT. It codes for CASSLGQQVGELFF. This chain joins TRBV18 and TRBJ2-2; tentatively, D is TRBD1 (6 bases). Germline lookup yields CDR1 KGHSH and CDR2 LQKENI. The CDR3 covers 14 residues. The V gene lost 4 bases and the J gene lost 8 bases, with 14 bases spanning the gap.

CDR3 bases: TGTGCCACCAGTGATTTAGGATCGGACAAATCAGATACGCAGTATTTT. It encodes CATSDLGSDKSDTQYF. The chain links TRBV24-1 to TRBJ2-3, with a possible D match to TRBD1 (5 bases). The germline V gene has CDR1 KGHDR and CDR2 SFDVKD. The CDR3 runs to 16 residues. V shed 1 base and J shed 4 bases, with 14 bases lying between them.

The CDR3, as DNA: TGTGCCAGCAGTTTCGACAGGGGGTCGGGGGGCTACACCTTC. Translated: CASSFDRGSGGYTF. The rearrangement joins TRBV27 to TRBJ1-2; the match to TRBD1 covers 9 bases. J lost 8 bases, V lost 3 bases, and 7 bases had no gene match. Germline lookup yields CDR1 MNHEY and CDR2 SMNVEV (reference sequence). This CDR3 is 14 amino acids long.

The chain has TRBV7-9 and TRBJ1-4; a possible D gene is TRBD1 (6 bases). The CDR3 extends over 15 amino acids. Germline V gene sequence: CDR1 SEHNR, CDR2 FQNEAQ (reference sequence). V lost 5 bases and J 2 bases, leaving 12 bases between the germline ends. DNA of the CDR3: TGTGCCAGCAGCCCAGGGGACGGCACTAATGAAAAACTGTTTTTT. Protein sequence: CASSPGDGTNEKLFF.

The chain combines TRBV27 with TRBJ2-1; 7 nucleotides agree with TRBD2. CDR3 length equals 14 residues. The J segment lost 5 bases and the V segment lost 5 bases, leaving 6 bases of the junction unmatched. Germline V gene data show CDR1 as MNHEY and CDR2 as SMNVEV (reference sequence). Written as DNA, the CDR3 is TGTGCCAGCAGTGGACTAGACAGTAACAATGAGCAGTTCTTC. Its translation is CASSGLDSNNEQFF.

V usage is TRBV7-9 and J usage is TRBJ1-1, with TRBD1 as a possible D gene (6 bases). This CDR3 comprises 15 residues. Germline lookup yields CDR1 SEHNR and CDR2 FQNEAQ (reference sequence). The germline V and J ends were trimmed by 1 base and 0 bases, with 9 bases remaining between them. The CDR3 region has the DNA TGTGCCAGCAGCTTAGAGACAGGCATGAACACTGAAGCTTTCTTT. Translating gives CASSLETGMNTEAFF.

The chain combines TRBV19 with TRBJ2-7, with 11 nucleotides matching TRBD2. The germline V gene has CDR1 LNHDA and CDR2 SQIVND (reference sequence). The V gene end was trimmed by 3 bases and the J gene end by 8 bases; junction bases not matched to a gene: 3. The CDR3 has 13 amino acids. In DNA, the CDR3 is TGTGCCAGTAGTATGCTAGCGGGGGGACAGCAGTACTTC. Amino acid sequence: CASSMLAGGQQYF.

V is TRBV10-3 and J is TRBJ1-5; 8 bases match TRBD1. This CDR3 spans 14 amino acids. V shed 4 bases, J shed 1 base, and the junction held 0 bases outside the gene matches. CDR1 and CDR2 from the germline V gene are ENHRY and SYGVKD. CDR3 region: CAISGQGSNQPQHF. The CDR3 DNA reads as TGTGCCATCAGTGGACAGGGGAGCAATCAGCCCCAGCATTTT.

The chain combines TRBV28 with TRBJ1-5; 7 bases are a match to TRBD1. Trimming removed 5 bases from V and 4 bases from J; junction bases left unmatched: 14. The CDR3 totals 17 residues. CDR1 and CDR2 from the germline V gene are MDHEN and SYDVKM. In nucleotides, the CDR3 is TGTGCCAGCAGTCCCGCGGGGGACAGTGGGGGAAATCAGCCCCAGCATTTT. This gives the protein CASSPAGDSGGNQPQHF.

CDR3 bases: TGTGCCATCGGCGGTCTGCCGAACACTGAAGCTTTCTTT. The encoded protein is CAIGGLPNTEAFF. The chain has TRBV10-3 and TRBJ1-1; D unresolved. Trimming took off 8 bases at V and 1 base at J, with 11 bases between the two ends. This CDR3 contains 13 residues. Per the germline V gene, CDR1 is ENHRY and CDR2 is SYGVKD.

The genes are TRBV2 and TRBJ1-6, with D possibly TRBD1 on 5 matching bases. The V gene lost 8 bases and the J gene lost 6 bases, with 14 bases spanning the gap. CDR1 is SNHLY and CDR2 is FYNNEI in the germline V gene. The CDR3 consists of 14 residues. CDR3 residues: CASGPVTVNSPLHF. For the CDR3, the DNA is TGTGCCAGCGGGCCGGTGACAGTTAATTCACCCCTCCACTTT.

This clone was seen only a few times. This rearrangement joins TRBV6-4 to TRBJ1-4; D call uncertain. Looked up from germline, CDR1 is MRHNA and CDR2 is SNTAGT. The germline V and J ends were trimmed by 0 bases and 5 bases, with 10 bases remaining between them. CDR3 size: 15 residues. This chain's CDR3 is CASSDSWGGNEKLFF. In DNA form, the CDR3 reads TGTGCCAGCAGTGACTCTTGGGGAGGAAATGAAAAACTGTTTTTT.

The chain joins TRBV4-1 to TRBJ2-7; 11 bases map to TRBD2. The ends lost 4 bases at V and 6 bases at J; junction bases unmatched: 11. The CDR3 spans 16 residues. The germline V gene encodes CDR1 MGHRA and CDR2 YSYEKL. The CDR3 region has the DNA TGCGCCAGCAGCCTCCAAATAGCGGGGGGGCAGGTCGAGCAGTACTTC. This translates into CASSLQIAGGQVEQYF.

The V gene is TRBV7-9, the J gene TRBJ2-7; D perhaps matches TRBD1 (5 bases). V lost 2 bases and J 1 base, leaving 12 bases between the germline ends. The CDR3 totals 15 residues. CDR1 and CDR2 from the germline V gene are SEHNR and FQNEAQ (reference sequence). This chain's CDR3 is CASSLFIDRSYEQYF. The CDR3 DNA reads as TGTGCCAGCAGCTTATTTATTGACAGATCCTACGAGCAGTACTTC.

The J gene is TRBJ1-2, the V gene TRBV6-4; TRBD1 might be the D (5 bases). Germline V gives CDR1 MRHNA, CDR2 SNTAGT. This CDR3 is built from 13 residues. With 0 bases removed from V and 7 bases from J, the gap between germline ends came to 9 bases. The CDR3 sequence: CASSDSSGAGYTF. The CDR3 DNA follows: TGTGCCAGCAGTGACTCGAGTGGGGCTGGCTACACCTTC.

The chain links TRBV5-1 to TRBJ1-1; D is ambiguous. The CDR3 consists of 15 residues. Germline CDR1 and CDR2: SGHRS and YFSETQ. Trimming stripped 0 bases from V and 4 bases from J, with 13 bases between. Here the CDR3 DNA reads TGCGCCAGCAGCTTGGTACAGCCCCTGAGCACTGAAGCTTTCTTT. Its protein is CASSLVQPLSTEAFF.